The entry that follows covers one T cell receptor beta chain sequence. Its target is not known. The data originate from a study of T cells after yellow fever vaccination. Study-wide findings and caveats: Most primary-vaccination clones recurred post-booster (more than 95% CD4, about 90% CD8). Faster peaking, at day 5 versus 15, marked a secondary response that was weaker.

CDR1 and CDR2 from the germline V gene are DFQATT and SNEGSKA (reference sequence). This CDR3 is built from 14 residues. Trimming removed 2 bases from V and 2 bases from J, with 13 bases in between. 5'RACE template switching produced TCR cDNA carrying a universal primer site and UMIs. A single record per CDR3 protein comes from TCRdb applying MiXCR to the 5' RACE reads. The profile covers roughly 500,000 distinct CDR3 sequences, with roughly 21% appearing a single time and approximately 14% taken by the ten largest. The genes are TRBV20-1 and TRBJ2-7; D unclear. The sequence derives from a man aged 25-40 years who received the YFV17D yellow fever vaccine. Specimen: PBMCs, collected 15 days after the yellow fever booster vaccination. CDR3: CSARLDVGTYEQYF. CDR3 in DNA: TGCAGTGCTAGACTGGACGTCGGAACCTACGAGCAGTACTTC.